This passage covers 12 T cell receptor beta chains from one sample sequenced in a study of blood T cell repertoires in COVID-19. Profiled with immunoSEQ multiplex PCR; TCRdb holds only in-frame clones, not every one. The sample carries roughly 420,000 clones, 85% to 90% recorded once. Sequenced input: PBMCs or T cells enriched from blood (not recorded which). These receptors were obtained from a woman in her twenties or thirties with acute COVID-19.

In this sample, this clone turned up once. V gene TRBV7-2 combines with J gene TRBJ2-7; D unclear. CDR1 and CDR2 (germline): SGHTA, FQGNSA. This CDR3 is 13 amino acids long. The V end lost 2 bases, the J end lost 2 bases, and 7 bases lay between the germline ends. The chain's CDR3 is CASSLIPTYEQYF. The DNA for the CDR3 is TGTGCCAGCAGCTTAATCCCTACCTACGAGCAGTACTTC.

The rearrangement links TRBV27 to TRBJ1-6; D call uncertain. This CDR3 has 14 residues. V was clipped by 6 bases and J by 7 bases, with 13 bases between them. Germline lookup yields CDR1 MNHEY and CDR2 SMNVEV (reference sequence). CDR3 nucleotides: TGTGCCAGCAGGGAGGGCTATCGGAATTCACCCCTCCACTTT. Its translation: CASREGYRNSPLHF.

The chain joins TRBV19 to TRBJ2-1; TRBD2 matches 11 bases. The CDR3 consists of 18 residues. CDR1 and CDR2 (germline): LNHDA, SQIVND (reference sequence). Germline trimming cut 1 base from V and 5 bases from J; bases unmatched to any gene: 10. In nucleotides, the CDR3 is TGTGCCAGTAGTATAGTGGGCTTAGCGGGGGGGCCACACAATGAGCAGTTCTTC. This translates into CASSIVGLAGGPHNEQFF. The whole variable domain, remainder taken from reference TRBV19 and TRBJ2-1, is DGGITQSPKYLFRKEGQNVTLSCEQNLNHDAMYWYRQDPGQGLRLIYYSQIVNDFQKGDIAEGYSVSREKKESFPLTVTSAQKNPTAFYLCASSIVGLAGGPHNEQFFGPGTRLTVL.

The V call is TRBV18, the J call TRBJ1-1; TRBD1 might be the D (6 bases). Germline lookup yields CDR1 KGHSH and CDR2 LQKENI. V gave up 3 bases and J gave up 0 bases, with 11 bases separating them. The CDR3 is 15 residues long. CDR3 loop: CASSPGQIMNTEAFF. CDR3 in DNA: TGTGCCAGCTCACCCGGACAGATCATGAACACTGAAGCTTTCTTT.

The gene calls are TRBV4-1 and TRBJ1-5; TRBD1 aligns across 7 bases. The CDR3 extends over 14 amino acids. Germline CDR1 reads MGHRA; CDR2 reads YSYEKL. V was pared by 3 bases and J by 6 bases, with 5 bases of the junction left unmatched. CDR3 region: CASSQAGGIQPQHF. CDR3 nucleotide sequence: TGCGCCAGCAGCCAGGCAGGGGGTATTCAGCCCCAGCATTTT.

The chain uses TRBV18 and TRBJ2-5; D perhaps matches TRBD1 (5 bases). The V gene's germline CDR1 is KGHSH and CDR2 LQKENI. CDR3 size: 14 residues. V was cut by 3 bases and J by 5 bases, with 13 bases left in between. The CDR3 sequence is CASSPQGTGETQYF. Here the CDR3 DNA reads TGTGCCAGCTCACCTCAGGGTACGGGTGAGACCCAGTACTTC.

The CDR3 protein is CASSQVDRGNTEAFF. In nucleotides, the CDR3 is TGTGCCAGCAGCCAAGTCGACAGGGGGAACACTGAAGCTTTCTTT. The chain uses TRBV3-1 (or the pseudogene TRBV3-2) and TRBJ1-1; 8 bases map to TRBD1. The CDR3 contains 15 residues. CDR1 and CDR2 from the germline V gene are LGHDT and YNNKEL (reference sequence). V lost 1 base to trimming and J lost 1 base; unmatched junction nucleotides: 2.

The J gene is TRBJ1-1, the V gene TRBV5-1, with D uncertain. Germline V lookup: CDR1 SGHRS, CDR2 YFSETQ. The CDR3 length is 14 residues. Trimming shortened V by 0 bases and J by 1 base, and 7 bases separated the two germline ends. The DNA for the CDR3 is TGCGCCAGCAGCTTGGTCCCCCAGAACACTGAAGCTTTCTTT. Translation gives CASSLVPQNTEAFF.

V and J are TRBV5-1 and TRBJ2-7, with TRBD1 matching over 8 bases. Germline V gives CDR1 SGHRS, CDR2 YFSETQ. The CDR3 loop spans 13 amino acids. V shed 5 bases and J 6 bases; nucleotides not matched to a gene: 7. CDR3 amino acids: CASRETTGAEQYF. Written as DNA, the CDR3 is TGCGCCAGCAGAGAAACGACAGGGGCCGAGCAGTACTTC.

The J gene is TRBJ2-7, the V gene TRBV5-1, with D perhaps matching TRBD1 (6 bases). V gave up 0 bases and J gave up 3 bases, with 13 bases separating them. This CDR3 contains 15 residues. Germline-derived CDR1 and CDR2 are SGHRS and YFSETQ. This CDR3 reads CASSLGGQGIYEQYF. The CDR3 DNA follows: TGCGCCAGCAGCTTGGGAGGGCAGGGGATCTACGAGCAGTACTTC. Combining the CDR3 with reference TRBV5-1 and TRBJ2-7 gives the whole variable domain KAGVTQTPRYLIKTRGQQVTLSCSPISGHRSVSWYQQTPGQGLQFLFEYFSETQRNKGNFPGRFSGRQFSNSRSEMNVSTLELGDSALYLCASSLGGQGIYEQYFGPGTRLTVT.

This chain joins TRBV6-5 and TRBJ2-7, with 7 bases aligning to TRBD1. V lost 4 bases, J lost 3 bases, and 9 bases stayed unmatched. The CDR3 sequence is 15 residues long. Germline loops: CDR1 MNHEY, CDR2 SVGAGI. This CDR3 is CASSSFGTEVYEQYF. CDR3 nucleotides: TGTGCCAGCAGTTCCTTTGGGACAGAAGTCTACGAGCAGTACTTC.

The V and J genes are TRBV12-5 and TRBJ2-4; D is unclear. This CDR3 comprises 16 residues. Trimming removed 2 bases at V and 0 bases at J, with 11 bases between. The germline gives CDR1 LGHNT, CDR2 FRNRAP. CDR3 nucleotides: TGTGCTAGTGGTTTGTCCAGCGAGTTAGCCAAAAACATTCAGTACTTC. Its translation is CASGLSSELAKNIQYF.